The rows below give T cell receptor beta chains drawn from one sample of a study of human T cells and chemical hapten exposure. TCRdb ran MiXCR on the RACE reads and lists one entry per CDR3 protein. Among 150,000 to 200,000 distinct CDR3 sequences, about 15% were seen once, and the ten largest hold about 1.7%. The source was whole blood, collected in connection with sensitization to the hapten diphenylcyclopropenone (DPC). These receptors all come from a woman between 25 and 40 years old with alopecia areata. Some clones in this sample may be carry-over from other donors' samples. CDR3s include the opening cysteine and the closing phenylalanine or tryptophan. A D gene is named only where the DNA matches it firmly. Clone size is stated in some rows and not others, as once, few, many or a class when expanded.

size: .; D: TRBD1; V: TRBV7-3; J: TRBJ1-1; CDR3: CASSLTGDRGSEAFF; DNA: TGTGCCAGCAGCTTAACAGGTGACAGGGGCTCTGAAGCTTTCTTT
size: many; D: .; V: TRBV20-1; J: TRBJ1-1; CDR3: CSASNTEAFF; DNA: TGCAGTGCTAGCAACACTGAAGCTTTCTTT
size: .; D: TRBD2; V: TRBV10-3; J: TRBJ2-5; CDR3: CAISVAGAETQYF; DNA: TGTGCCATCAGTGTAGCGGGGGCAGAGACCCAGTACTTC
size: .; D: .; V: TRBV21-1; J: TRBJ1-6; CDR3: CASSNRGLPYNSPLHF; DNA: TGTGCCAGCAGCAACCGAGGACTACCTTATAATTCACCCCTCCACTTT
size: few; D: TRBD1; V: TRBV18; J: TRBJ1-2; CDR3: CASSPSTGSGYGYTF; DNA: TGTGCCAGCTCACCATCGACAGGGAGTGGCTATGGCTACACCTTC
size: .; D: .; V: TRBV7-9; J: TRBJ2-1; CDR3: CASSPTPGGNEQFF; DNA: TGTGCCAGCAGCCCTACCCCCGGGGGCAATGAGCAGTTCTTC
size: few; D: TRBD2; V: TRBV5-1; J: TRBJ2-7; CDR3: CASNPYVGTSGSDEQYF; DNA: TGCGCCAGCAACCCCTACGTGGGAACTAGCGGGAGCGACGAGCAGTACTTC
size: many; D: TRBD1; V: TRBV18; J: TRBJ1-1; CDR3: CASSPGTVNTEAFF; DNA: TGTGCCAGCTCACCTGGGACAGTGAACACTGAAGCTTTCTTT
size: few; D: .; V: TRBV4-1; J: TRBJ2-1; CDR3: CASSQGPHGYEQFF; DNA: TGCGCCAGCAGCCAAGGACCACATGGCTATGAGCAGTTCTTC
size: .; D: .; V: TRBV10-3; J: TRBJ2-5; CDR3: CAISGTKETQYF; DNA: TGTGCCATCAGCGGGACAAAAGAGACCCAGTACTTC
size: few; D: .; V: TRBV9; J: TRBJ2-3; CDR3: CASSVVDHRDTQYF; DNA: TGTGCCAGCAGCGTAGTAGACCACAGGGATACGCAGTATTTT
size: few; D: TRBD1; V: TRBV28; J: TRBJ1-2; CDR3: CASSPDRWGYGYTF; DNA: TGTGCCAGCAGTCCGGACAGGTGGGGCTATGGCTACACCTTC
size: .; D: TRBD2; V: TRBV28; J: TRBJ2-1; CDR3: CASSLAGAGARNEQFF; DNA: TGTGCCAGCAGTTTAGCCGGAGCGGGGGCGCGGAATGAGCAGTTCTTC
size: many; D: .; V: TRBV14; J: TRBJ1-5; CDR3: CASSQGVNQPQHF; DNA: TGTGCCAGCAGCCAAGGGGTAAATCAGCCCCAGCATTTT
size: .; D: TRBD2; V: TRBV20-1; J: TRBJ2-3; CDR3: CSATGLAASTDTQYF; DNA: TGCAGTGCTACAGGACTAGCGGCTAGCACAGATACGCAGTATTTT